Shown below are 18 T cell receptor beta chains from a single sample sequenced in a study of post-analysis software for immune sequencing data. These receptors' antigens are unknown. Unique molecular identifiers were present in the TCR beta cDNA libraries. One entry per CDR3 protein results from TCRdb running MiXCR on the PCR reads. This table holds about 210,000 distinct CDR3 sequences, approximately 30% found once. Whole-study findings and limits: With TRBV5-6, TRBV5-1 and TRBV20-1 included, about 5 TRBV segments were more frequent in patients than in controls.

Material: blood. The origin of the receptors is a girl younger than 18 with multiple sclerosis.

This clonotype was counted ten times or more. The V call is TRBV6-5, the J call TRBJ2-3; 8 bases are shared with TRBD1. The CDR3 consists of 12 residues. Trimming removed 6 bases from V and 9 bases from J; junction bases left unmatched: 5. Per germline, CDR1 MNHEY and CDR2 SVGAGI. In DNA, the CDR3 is TGTGCCAGCAGCGCGACAGGGGAGACGCAGTATTTT. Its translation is CASSATGETQYF.

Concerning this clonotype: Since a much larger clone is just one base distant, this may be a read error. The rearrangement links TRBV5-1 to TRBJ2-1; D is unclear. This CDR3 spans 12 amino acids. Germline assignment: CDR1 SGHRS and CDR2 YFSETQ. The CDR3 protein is CARSLADNEQFF. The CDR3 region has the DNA TGCGCCAGAAGCTTGGCGGACAATGAGCAGTTCTTC.

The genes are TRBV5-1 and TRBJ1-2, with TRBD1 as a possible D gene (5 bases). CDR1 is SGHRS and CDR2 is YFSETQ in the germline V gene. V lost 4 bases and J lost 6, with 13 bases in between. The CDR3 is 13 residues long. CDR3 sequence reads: CASSQSRANGYTF. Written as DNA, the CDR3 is TGCGCCAGCAGCCAATCCAGGGCCAATGGCTACACCTTC.

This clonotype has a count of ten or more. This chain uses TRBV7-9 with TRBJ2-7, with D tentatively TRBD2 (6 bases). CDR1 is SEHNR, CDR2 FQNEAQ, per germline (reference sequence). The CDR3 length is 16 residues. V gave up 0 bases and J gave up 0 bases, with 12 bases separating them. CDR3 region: CASSLALAGYSYEQYF. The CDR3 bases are TGTGCCAGCAGCTTAGCGCTTGCGGGATACTCCTACGAGCAGTACTTC.

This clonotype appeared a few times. The CDR3 nucleotides are TGTGCCAGCAGCCTCCGGGACTATCCCCCCTACGAGCAGTACTTC. Protein product: CASSLRDYPPYEQYF. The chain carries TRBV7-2 and TRBJ2-7; the match to TRBD2 covers 7 bases. Germline values: CDR1 SGHTA, CDR2 FQGNSA. Trimming cost V 5 bases and J 2 bases; bases outside gene matches: 9. The CDR3 is 15 residues long.

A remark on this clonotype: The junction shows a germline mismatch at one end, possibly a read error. CDR3 protein: CASSLAPMGSAPYGQYF. The CDR3 DNA follows: TGCGCCAGCAGCTTGGCCCCAATGGGGAGTGCGCCCTACGGGCAGTACTTC. The J gene is TRBJ2-7, the V gene TRBV5-1; D may be TRBD2 (5 bases). The CDR3 is 17 amino acids. CDR1 and CDR2 from the germline V gene are SGHRS and YFSETQ. Full variable domain (missing parts from reference TRBV5-1 and TRBJ2-7): KAGVTQTPRYLIKTRGQQVTLSCSPISGHRSVSWYQQTPGQGLQFLFEYFSETQRNKGNFPGRFSGRQFSNSRSEMNVSTLELGDSALYLCASSLAPMGSAPYGQYFGPGTRLTVT.

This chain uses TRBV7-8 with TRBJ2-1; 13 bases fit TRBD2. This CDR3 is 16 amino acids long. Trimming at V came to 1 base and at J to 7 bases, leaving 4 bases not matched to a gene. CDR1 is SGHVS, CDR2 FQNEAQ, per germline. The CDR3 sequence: CASSLGTSGRPNEQFF. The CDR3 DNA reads TGTGCCAGCAGCTTAGGGACTAGCGGGAGACCGAATGAGCAGTTCTTC.

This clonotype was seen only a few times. The CDR3 DNA reads as TGCAGCGTTGCCGGGAGTGCCTACGAGCAGTACTTC. Amino acid sequence: CSVAGSAYEQYF. V is TRBV29-1 and J is TRBJ2-7, with D perhaps TRBD2 (6 bases). Germline V gives CDR1 SQVTM, CDR2 ANQGSEA. Trimming took off 4 bases at V and 2 bases at J, with 9 bases between the two ends. The length of the CDR3 is 12 residues.

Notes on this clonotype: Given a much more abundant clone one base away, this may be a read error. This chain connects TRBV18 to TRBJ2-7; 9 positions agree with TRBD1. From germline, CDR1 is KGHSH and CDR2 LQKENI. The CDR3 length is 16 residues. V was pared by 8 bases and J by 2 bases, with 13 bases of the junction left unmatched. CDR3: CASAGATGGSPYEQYF. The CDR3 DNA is TGTGCCAGCGCCGGAGCGACAGGGGGTTCTCCCTACGAGCAGTACTTC.

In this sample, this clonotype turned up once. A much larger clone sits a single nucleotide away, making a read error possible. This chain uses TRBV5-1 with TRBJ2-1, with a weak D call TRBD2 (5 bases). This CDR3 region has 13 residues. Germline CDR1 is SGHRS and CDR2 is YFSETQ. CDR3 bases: TGCGCCAACAGCGAGGGTAGCAGCGATGAGCAGTTCTTC. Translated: CANSEGSSDEQFF.

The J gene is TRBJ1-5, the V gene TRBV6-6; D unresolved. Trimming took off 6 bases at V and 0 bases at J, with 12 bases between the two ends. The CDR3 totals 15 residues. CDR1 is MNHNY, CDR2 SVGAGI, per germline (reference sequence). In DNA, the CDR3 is TGTGCCAGCAGGTTGTCAGACTATAGCAATCAGCCCCAGCATTTT. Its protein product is CASRLSDYSNQPQHF.

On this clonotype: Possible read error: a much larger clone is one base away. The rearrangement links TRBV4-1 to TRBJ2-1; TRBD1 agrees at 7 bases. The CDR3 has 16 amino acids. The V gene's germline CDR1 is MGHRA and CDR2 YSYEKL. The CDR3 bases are TGCGCCAGCAGCCAAAATCCGGGACAGAGCTACGATGAGCAGTTCTTC. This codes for CASSQNPGQSYDEQFF.

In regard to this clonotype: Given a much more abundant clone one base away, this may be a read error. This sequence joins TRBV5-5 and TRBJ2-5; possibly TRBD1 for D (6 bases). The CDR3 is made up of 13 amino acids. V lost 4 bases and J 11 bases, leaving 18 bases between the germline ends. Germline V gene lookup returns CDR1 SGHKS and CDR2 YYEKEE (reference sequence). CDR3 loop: CASSDNRAVGQYF. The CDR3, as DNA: TGTGCCAGCAGCGATAACAGGGCTGTGGGGCAGTACTTC.

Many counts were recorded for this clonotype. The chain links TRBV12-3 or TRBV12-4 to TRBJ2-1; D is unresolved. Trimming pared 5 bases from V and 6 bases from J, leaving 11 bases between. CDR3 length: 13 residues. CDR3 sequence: CASSPRVGNEQFF. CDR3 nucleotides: TGTGCCAGCAGTCCCCGGGTAGGCAATGAGCAGTTCTTC.

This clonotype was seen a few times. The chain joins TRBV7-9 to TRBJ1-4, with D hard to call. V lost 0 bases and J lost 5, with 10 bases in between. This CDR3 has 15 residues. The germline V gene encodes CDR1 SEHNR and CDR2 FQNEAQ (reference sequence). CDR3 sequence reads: CASSLATGGNEKLFF. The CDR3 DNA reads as TGTGCCAGCAGCTTAGCGACGGGTGGGAATGAAAAACTGTTTTTT.

CDR3 DNA: TGTGCCAGCAGTTACCGGGACGGGTCGGGCACAGATACGCAGTATTTT. It encodes CASSYRDGSGTDTQYF. This rearrangement joins TRBV6-6 to TRBJ2-3; D might be TRBD1 or TRBD2, each matching 5 bases. V was shortened by 2 bases and J by 1 base, with 13 bases between the two germline ends. Germline CDR1 and CDR2: MNHNY and SVGAGI (reference sequence). There are 16 residues in the CDR3.

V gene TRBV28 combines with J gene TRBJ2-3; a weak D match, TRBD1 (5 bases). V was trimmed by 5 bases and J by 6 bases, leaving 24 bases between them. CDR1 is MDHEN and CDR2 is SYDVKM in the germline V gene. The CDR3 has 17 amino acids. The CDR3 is CASSQRTGSGLMDTQYF. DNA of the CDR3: TGTGCCAGCAGTCAAAGAACAGGTAGTGGCCTTATGGATACGCAGTATTTT.

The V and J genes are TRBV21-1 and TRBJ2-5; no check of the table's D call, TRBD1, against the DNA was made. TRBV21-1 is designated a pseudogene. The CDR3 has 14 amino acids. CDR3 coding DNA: TGTGCCAGCAGCCGAAGGACAGCTCAAGAGACCCAGTACTTC. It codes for CASSRRTAQETQYF.